These 27 T cell receptor beta chains originate from one sample sequenced in a study of shared clonotypes between healthy human individuals. Measured with immunoSEQ multiplex PCR; TCRdb has only the in-frame clones, and not every one. This table has approximately 1,500,000 clones, around 98% appearing once. The sequencing sample was made of naive CD4+ T cells sorted from blood. The subset was: CD45RA+ positively selected. These receptor sequences come from a man under 40 in good health.

V and J are TRBV19 and TRBJ2-7; 8 bases agree with TRBD1. Germline V CDR1 and CDR2: LNHDA, SQIVND (reference sequence). The V segment lost 5 bases and the J segment 3 bases; nucleotides outside the gene matches: 9. There are 15 residues in the CDR3. As DNA, the CDR3 is TGTGCCAGTAGTCGCGGGACAGGTATTCTCTACGAGCAGTACTTC. As protein: CASSRGTGILYEQYF.

V usage is TRBV7-9 and J usage is TRBJ2-3; TRBD2 agrees at 12 bases. This CDR3 is built from 19 residues. From germline, CDR1 is SEHNR and CDR2 FQNEAQ (reference sequence). The V and J ends lost 5 bases and 2 bases, in that order; junction bases with no gene match: 14. Here the CDR3 reads CASSPRTLAGGPNTDTQYF. CDR3 DNA: TGTGCCAGCAGCCCCCGCACCCTAGCGGGAGGGCCGAACACAGATACGCAGTATTTT.

The chain recombines TRBV6-1 with TRBJ2-5, with D possibly TRBD1 on 7 matching bases. The germline V gene encodes CDR1 MNHNS and CDR2 SASEGT. CDR3 length: 13 amino acids. The germline V and J ends were trimmed by 6 bases and 2 bases, with 10 bases remaining between them. DNA for the CDR3: TGTGCCAGCAGGCGGGACAGACAAGAGACCCAGTACTTC. This gives the protein CASRRDRQETQYF.

The rearrangement uses TRBV5-1 and TRBJ2-2, with 9 bases identical to TRBD1. The CDR3 sequence is 15 residues long. Germline V gene lookup returns CDR1 SGHRS and CDR2 YFSETQ. With 4 bases clipped from V and 7 bases from J, the junction kept 8 bases outside the gene matches. The CDR3 coding sequence is TGCGCCAGCAGCGCCGGGACAGGGTCCGACGGGGAGCTGTTTTTT. Protein: CASSAGTGSDGELFF.

The chain has TRBV5-1 and TRBJ2-2; the match to TRBD2 covers 12 bases. V dropped 5 bases and J dropped 11; count of bases not matched to a gene: 7. Germline lookup yields CDR1 SGHRS and CDR2 YFSETQ. This CDR3 region has 14 residues. CDR3 nucleotides: TGCGCCAGCAGGCGGACTAGCGGGACCCCTGAGCTGTTTTTT. Its protein product is CASRRTSGTPELFF.

V and J are TRBV5-4 and TRBJ1-1, with TRBD1 as a possible D gene (6 bases). Germline V lookup: CDR1 SGHNT, CDR2 YYREEE (reference sequence). Trimming left V 0 bases short and J 6 bases short, with 12 bases between. The CDR3 has 14 amino acids. This CDR3 reads CASSLAGTLAEAFF. CDR3 bases: TGTGCCAGCAGCTTGGCCGGGACACTAGCTGAAGCTTTCTTT.

The chain employs TRBV19 and TRBJ2-2; tentatively, D is TRBD1 (5 bases). The CDR3 is 14 residues long. With 1 base removed from V and 7 bases from J, the gap between germline ends came to 10 bases. The germline V gene has CDR1 LNHDA and CDR2 SQIVND (reference sequence). The CDR3 nucleotides are TGTGCCAGTAGTATAGGTTTCAGGGACGGGGAGCTGTTTTTT. It is translated as CASSIGFRDGELFF.

The gene calls are TRBV7-2 and TRBJ1-1; 7 bases line up with TRBD1. The germline gives CDR1 SGHTA, CDR2 FQGNSA. The CDR3 runs 15 residues. J was trimmed by 3 bases and V by 5 bases; bases with no gene match: 9. The CDR3 region has the DNA TGTGCCAGCAGCCCACGGACAGGAGTGTACACTGAAGCTTTCTTT. It translates to CASSPRTGVYTEAFF.

The chain uses TRBV5-1 and TRBJ2-7; the D gene could be TRBD1 or TRBD2 (5 bases each). This CDR3 has 15 amino acids. Germline values: CDR1 SGHRS, CDR2 YFSETQ. V shed 4 bases and J shed 5 bases, with 19 bases lying between them. This CDR3 is CASSGSGLPNHEQYF. The CDR3, as DNA: TGCGCCAGCAGCGGGTCGGGGCTGCCCAACCACGAGCAGTACTTC.

Regarding this clone: A read error may account for a junction end that differs from germline. V usage is TRBV7-7 and J usage is TRBJ2-5, with unresolved D. The CDR3 has 13 residues. Germline CDR1 SSHAT, CDR2 FNYEAQ (reference sequence). Here the CDR3 reads CASSLDGEETQYF. CDR3 bases: TGTGCTAGCAGCTTGGACGGAGAAGAGACCCAGTACTTC.

Note on this clone: The sample holds other DNA sequences that translate to the same CDR3. The gene calls are TRBV5-1 and TRBJ1-5; D gene ambiguous. Trimming left V 0 bases short and J 3 bases short, with 4 bases between. CDR1 and CDR2 from the germline V gene are SGHRS and YFSETQ. This CDR3 contains 13 residues. The CDR3 loop reads CASSLDNNQPQHF. As DNA, the CDR3 is TGCGCCAGCAGCTTGGACAACAATCAGCCCCAGCATTTT. Variable domain in full (rest from reference TRBV5-1 and TRBJ1-5): KAGVTQTPRYLIKTRGQQVTLSCSPISGHRSVSWYQQTPGQGLQFLFEYFSETQRNKGNFPGRFSGRQFSNSRSEMNVSTLELGDSALYLCASSLDNNQPQHFGDGTRLSIL.

This clone showed up just once. This chain uses TRBV11-3 with TRBJ2-1; a possible D gene is TRBD2 (5 bases). Germline V lookup: CDR1 SGHNT, CDR2 YENEEA. V gave up 5 bases and J gave up 5 bases, with 19 bases separating them. The CDR3 extends over 16 amino acids. CDR3 region: CASSEPLARENNEQFF. CDR3 DNA sequence: TGTGCCAGCAGCGAACCCCTAGCTCGGGAAAACAATGAGCAGTTCTTC.

CDR3 in amino acids: CASSLGAGGGYGYTF. The CDR3 nucleotides are TGTGCCAGCAGCTTGGGAGCAGGGGGCGGCTATGGCTACACCTTC. The chain couples TRBV5-4 to TRBJ1-2; 8 bases fit TRBD1. The ends lost 0 bases at V and 4 bases at J; junction bases unmatched: 5. The CDR3 length is 15 residues. Germline CDR1 SGHNT, CDR2 YYREEE (reference sequence).

CDR3 sequence reads: CASSQGQGASQPQHF. The CDR3, as DNA: TGTGCCAGCAGCCAAGGACAGGGGGCCAGTCAGCCCCAGCATTTT. The chain joins TRBV7-2 to TRBJ1-5; 11 bases are shared with TRBD1. Germline V gene lookup returns CDR1 SGHTA and CDR2 FQGNSA. The CDR3 loop spans 15 amino acids. Trimming removed 5 bases from V and 6 bases from J; junction bases left unmatched: 6.

The rearrangement joins TRBV10-1 to TRBJ2-3; no clear D gene. Per the germline V gene, CDR1 is WNHNN and CDR2 is SYGVQD (reference sequence). This CDR3 spans 14 amino acids. The V gene lost 6 bases and the J gene lost 4 bases, with 14 bases spanning the gap. CDR3 DNA sequence: TGCGCCAGCAGGTCCGAGGCGGAGCCAGATACGCAGTATTTT. This gives the protein CASRSEAEPDTQYF.

V usage is TRBV5-4 and J usage is TRBJ2-7; 10 bases are shared with TRBD2. V trimming: 4 bases; J trimming: 4 bases; junction bases outside the gene matches: 8. The germline V gene has CDR1 SGHNT and CDR2 YYREEE (reference sequence). The CDR3 runs 15 residues. The CDR3 nucleotides read TGTGCCAGCAGCAAATCTAGCGGGAGTTCTTACGAGCAGTACTTC. It is translated as CASSKSSGSSYEQYF. The variable domain in full, completed from reference TRBV5-4 and TRBJ2-7, reads ETGVTQSPTHLIKTRGQQVTLRCSSQSGHNTVSWYQQALGQGPQFIFQYYREEENGRGNFPPRFSGLQFPNYSSELNVNALELDDSALYLCASSKSSGSSYEQYFGPGTRLTVT.

The J gene is TRBJ1-3, the V gene TRBV11-2, with D unclear. Between the trimmed V and J ends, which lost 7 bases and 4 bases, there was a span of 5 bases. Germline V gene sequence: CDR1 SGHAT, CDR2 FQNNGV. The length of the CDR3 is 11 residues. The CDR3 DNA reads as TGTGCCAGCACTCAAGGAAACACCATATATTTT. This translates into CASTQGNTIYF.

The chain combines TRBV5-4 with TRBJ2-2; D ambiguous. Per the germline V gene, CDR1 is SGHNT and CDR2 is YYREEE (reference sequence). CDR3 size: 16 residues. Trimming stripped 1 base from V and 1 base from J, with 11 bases between. CDR3 residues: CASSLYLAKNTGELFF. CDR3 sequence (DNA): TGTGCCAGCAGCTTGTATTTGGCTAAGAACACCGGGGAGCTGTTTTTT.

The rearrangement uses TRBV29-1 and TRBJ1-2; TRBD1 matches at 7 bases. The ends lost 3 bases at V and 8 bases at J; junction bases unmatched: 15. Germline values: CDR1 SQVTM, CDR2 ANQGSEA. The length of the CDR3 is 15 residues. CDR3 in DNA: TGCAGCGTTGAGGGGCCACGACAGGGCGGAGAGGGCTACACCTTC. Its protein product is CSVEGPRQGGEGYTF.

The chain employs TRBV28 and TRBJ2-7; D is possibly TRBD1 (6 bases). The CDR3 covers 15 residues. V was pared by 7 bases and J by 3 bases, with 19 bases between. Germline V gene sequence: CDR1 MDHEN, CDR2 SYDVKM. CDR3 coding DNA: TGTGCCAGCAACCAGAGAACCGGGACACGCTACGAGCAGTACTTC. It is translated as CASNQRTGTRYEQYF.

This clone was seen only once. The gene calls are TRBV29-1 and TRBJ2-2; 7 positions match TRBD2. Unmatched junction bases numbered 6, after V lost 4 bases and J lost 7 bases. This CDR3 spans 13 amino acids. Germline values: CDR1 SQVTM, CDR2 ANQGSEA. The CDR3 region has the DNA TGCAGCGTTGCCCCTAGCGGCCACGGGGAGCTGTTTTTT. As protein: CSVAPSGHGELFF.

This chain connects TRBV28 to TRBJ2-3; maybe TRBD1 (6 bases). This CDR3 comprises 13 residues. Trimming stripped 11 bases from V and 4 bases from J, with 16 bases between. CDR1 is MDHEN and CDR2 is SYDVKM in the germline V gene. The CDR3, as DNA: TGTGCCGCAGTAGCACAGGGCCCAGATACGCAGTATTTT. Amino acid sequence: CAAVAQGPDTQYF.

As DNA, the CDR3 is TGTGCCAGCAGCTTATTCGGGGATATTCACACCATATATTTT. Translation gives CASSLFGDIHTIYF. The rearrangement uses TRBV7-2 and TRBJ1-3, with no clear D. The CDR3 has 14 residues. Germline V lookup: CDR1 SGHTA, CDR2 FQGNSA. V lost 2 bases to trimming and J lost 8 bases, with 13 bases between them.

This clone showed up just a few times. This sample includes further DNA sequences coding for the same CDR3. The V gene is TRBV19, the J gene TRBJ2-5, with D unclear. CDR3 size: 11 residues. Looked up from germline, CDR1 is LNHDA and CDR2 is SQIVND (reference sequence). Trimming removed 3 bases at V and 1 base at J, with 0 bases between. The CDR3 region has the DNA TGTGCCAGTAGTATCCAAGAGACCCAGTACTTC. Translating it yields CASSIQETQYF.

This sequence joins TRBV25-1 and TRBJ2-2; D is possibly TRBD1 or TRBD2 (5 bases each). The CDR3 extends over 15 amino acids. CDR1 and CDR2 (germline): MGHDK, SYGVNS. Trimming removed 1 base at V and 2 bases at J, with 8 bases between. The DNA of the CDR3 is TGTGCCAGCAGTGAATGGGACGGAAACACCGGGGAGCTGTTTTTT. As protein: CASSEWDGNTGELFF.

The V call is TRBV25-1, the J call TRBJ2-7, with 10 bases lining up with TRBD1. The CDR3 runs to 15 residues. Unmatched junction bases numbered 12, after V lost 6 bases and J lost 7 bases. In germline, CDR1 is MGHDK, CDR2 SYGVNS. CDR3 amino acids: CASSLTGTGVGEQYF. CDR3 DNA: TGTGCCAGCAGCCTTACCGGGACAGGGGTAGGGGAGCAGTACTTC.

The chain has TRBV28 and TRBJ1-5, with 11 bases identical to TRBD1. Germline V gene sequence: CDR1 MDHEN, CDR2 SYDVKM. The CDR3 has 18 amino acids. Trimming removed 8 bases from V and 5 bases from J; junction bases left unmatched: 17. The CDR3 loop reads CASSPGTGGIFVDQPQHF. In DNA form, the CDR3 reads TGTGCCAGCTCCCCCGGGACAGGGGGTATTTTTGTAGATCAGCCCCAGCATTTT.